A selection of T cell receptor beta chains follows, all from one sample in a study of long-term antiretroviral therapy in people with HIV. Assay: immunoSEQ multiplex PCR; the TCRdb copy retains only in-frame clones and omits some. The sample shows some 17,000 clones, approximately 82% of them seen only once. Specimen: unsorted PBMCs, collected 0.3 years before starting antiretroviral therapy. The receptors originated from a middle-aged man with HIV. CDR3s include the opening cysteine and the closing phenylalanine or tryptophan. Fields, in order: J gene, clone size, D gene, V gene, CDR3 protein, CDR3 DNA. D genes are given only for firm matches. The listing skips clone size in some rows; elsewhere it reads once, few, many or a size class.

j_gene: TRBJ2-5
abundance: -
d_gene: TRBD1
v_gene: TRBV14
CDR3aa: CASSQAGTGGETQYF
CDR3nt: TGTGCCAGCAGCCAAGCCGGGACAGGGGGGGAGACCCAGTACTTC

j_gene: TRBJ1-1
abundance: -
d_gene: -
v_gene: TRBV4-1
CDR3aa: CASSARVLNTEAFF
CDR3nt: TGCGCCAGCAGCGCACGCGTCCTGAACACTGAAGCTTTCTTT

j_gene: TRBJ2-7
abundance: medium-sized
d_gene: -
v_gene: TRBV27
CDR3aa: CASSLARDYEQYF
CDR3nt: TGTGCCAGCAGTCTTGCCAGAGACTACGAGCAGTACTTC

j_gene: TRBJ1-2
abundance: -
d_gene: -
v_gene: TRBV29-1
CDR3aa: CSVGGSYGYTF
CDR3nt: TGCAGCGTTGGGGGGTCCTATGGCTACACCTTC

j_gene: TRBJ1-1
abundance: once
d_gene: -
v_gene: TRBV29-1
CDR3aa: CSVDRNTEAFF
CDR3nt: TGCAGCGTTGACAGGAACACTGAAGCTTTCTTT

j_gene: TRBJ2-2
abundance: -
d_gene: -
v_gene: TRBV27
CDR3aa: CASRPRWGSGTGELFF
CDR3nt: TGTGCCAGCAGGCCTCGGTGGGGTTCGGGCACCGGGGAGCTGTTTTTT

j_gene: TRBJ2-3
abundance: -
d_gene: TRBD2
v_gene: TRBV19
CDR3aa: CASSRVAGLADTQYF
CDR3nt: TGTGCCAGTAGCCGGGTAGCGGGACTCGCAGATACGCAGTATTTT

j_gene: TRBJ1-5
abundance: -
d_gene: TRBD1
v_gene: TRBV10-2
CDR3aa: CASRLTGKQPQHF
CDR3nt: TGCGCCAGCAGGTTGACAGGGAAACAGCCCCAGCATTTT

j_gene: TRBJ1-1
abundance: -
d_gene: -
v_gene: TRBV6-5
CDR3aa: CASSYSKGDVSTEAFF
CDR3nt: TGTGCCAGCAGTTACTCGAAAGGGGATGTGAGCACTGAAGCTTTCTTT

j_gene: TRBJ2-7
abundance: -
d_gene: TRBD1
v_gene: TRBV13
CDR3aa: CASSARGQGSYEQYF
CDR3nt: TGTGCCAGCAGCGCCCGGGGACAGGGGAGCTACGAGCAGTACTTC

j_gene: TRBJ2-7
abundance: -
d_gene: -
v_gene: TRBV25-1
CDR3aa: CASSELDRREQYF
CDR3nt: TGTGCCAGCAGTGAATTAGACCGCCGGGAGCAGTACTTC

j_gene: TRBJ2-5
abundance: -
d_gene: TRBD2
v_gene: TRBV7-9
CDR3aa: CASSATSGLFTETQYF
CDR3nt: TGTGCCAGCAGCGCCACTAGCGGCCTCTTTACGGAGACCCAGTACTTC

j_gene: TRBJ1-1
abundance: once
d_gene: -
v_gene: TRBV28
CDR3aa: CASSLAGPSNTEAFF
CDR3nt: TGTGCCAGCAGTTTAGCCGGTCCGTCAAACACTGAAGCTTTCTTT

j_gene: TRBJ2-2
abundance: once
d_gene: TRBD1
v_gene: TRBV10-3
CDR3aa: CAISESGTAQGELFF
CDR3nt: TGTGCCATCAGTGAGTCAGGGACAGCTCAGGGGGAGCTGTTTTTT

j_gene: TRBJ1-1
abundance: -
d_gene: -
v_gene: TRBV28
CDR3aa: CASSSVPNTEAFF
CDR3nt: TGTGCCAGCAGCAGTGTTCCGAACACTGAAGCTTTCTTT

j_gene: TRBJ2-5
abundance: -
d_gene: TRBD2
v_gene: TRBV6-5
CDR3aa: CASSSLTSGETQYF
CDR3nt: TGTGCCAGCAGTTCCCTTACTAGCGGAGAGACCCAGTACTTC

j_gene: TRBJ2-3
abundance: -
d_gene: TRBD2
v_gene: TRBV10-3
CDR3aa: CAISERGLAGASTDTQYF
CDR3nt: TGTGCCATCAGTGAGCGGGGACTAGCGGGGGCTAGCACAGATACGCAGTATTTT

j_gene: TRBJ2-7
abundance: -
d_gene: TRBD2
v_gene: TRBV5-6
CDR3aa: CASSLAGLAGDGEQYF
CDR3nt: TGTGCCAGCAGCTTGGCTGGGTTAGCGGGAGATGGGGAGCAGTACTTC

j_gene: TRBJ2-1
abundance: -
d_gene: -
v_gene: TRBV4-3
CDR3aa: CASSQGMGGSYNEQFF
CDR3nt: TGCGCCAGCAGCCAGGGGATGGGAGGCTCCTACAATGAGCAGTTCTTC

j_gene: TRBJ2-3
abundance: -
d_gene: TRBD1
v_gene: TRBV6-4
CDR3aa: CASSAQGARTDTQYF
CDR3nt: TGTGCCAGCAGTGCACAGGGGGCCCGCACAGATACGCAGTATTTT

j_gene: TRBJ2-5
abundance: -
d_gene: -
v_gene: TRBV4-1
CDR3aa: CASSQGPGTQETQYF
CDR3nt: TGCGCCAGCAGCCAAGGTCCAGGGACCCAAGAGACCCAGTACTTC

j_gene: TRBJ2-2
abundance: -
d_gene: -
v_gene: TRBV13
CDR3aa: CASRAGPVTGELFF
CDR3nt: TGTGCCAGCAGGGCCGGGCCTGTAACCGGGGAGCTGTTTTTT

j_gene: TRBJ2-1
abundance: -
d_gene: -
v_gene: TRBV27
CDR3aa: CASSLPMTNEQFF
CDR3nt: TGTGCCAGCAGTTTACCCATGACTAATGAGCAGTTCTTC

j_gene: TRBJ2-7
abundance: -
d_gene: -
v_gene: TRBV6-5
CDR3aa: CASSYRGRTYEQYF
CDR3nt: TGTGCCAGCAGTTACAGGGGGAGAACCTACGAGCAGTACTTC

j_gene: TRBJ2-3
abundance: few
d_gene: -
v_gene: TRBV10-3
CDR3aa: CAISESTDTQYF
CDR3nt: TGTGCCATCAGTGAGAGCACAGATACGCAGTATTTT

j_gene: TRBJ2-2
abundance: -
d_gene: TRBD1
v_gene: TRBV7-8
CDR3aa: CASSLGTANTGELFF
CDR3nt: TGTGCCAGCAGCCTCGGGACAGCGAACACCGGGGAGCTGTTTTTT

j_gene: TRBJ1-2
abundance: once
d_gene: -
v_gene: TRBV28
CDR3aa: CASSFPGGYTF
CDR3nt: TGTGCCAGCAGTTTCCCGGGTGGCTACACCTTC

j_gene: TRBJ1-2
abundance: -
d_gene: -
v_gene: TRBV19
CDR3aa: CASTVGGGVNTF
CDR3nt: TGTGCCAGTACCGTGGGAGGAGGGGTCAACACCTTC

j_gene: TRBJ2-5
abundance: -
d_gene: -
v_gene: TRBV5-4
CDR3aa: CASSLDRRLETQYF
CDR3nt: TGTGCCAGCAGCTTGGACAGGCGCCTGGAGACCCAGTACTTC

j_gene: TRBJ1-2
abundance: -
d_gene: -
v_gene: TRBV10-3
CDR3aa: CAISAQGQDYGYTF
CDR3nt: TGTGCCATCAGTGCTCAGGGGCAAGACTATGGCTACACCTTC

j_gene: TRBJ2-5
abundance: -
d_gene: TRBD1
v_gene: TRBV13
CDR3aa: CASSLEQGAWETQYF
CDR3nt: TGTGCCAGCAGCTTAGAACAGGGGGCTTGGGAGACCCAGTACTTC

j_gene: TRBJ1-6
abundance: few
d_gene: -
v_gene: TRBV6-1
CDR3aa: CASLEVNSPLHF
CDR3nt: TGTGCCAGCCTCGAAGTGAATTCACCCCTCCACTTT

j_gene: TRBJ2-2
abundance: -
d_gene: -
v_gene: TRBV27
CDR3aa: CASSLSRGNTGELFF
CDR3nt: TGTGCCAGCAGTTTATCCAGGGGGAACACCGGGGAGCTGTTTTTT

j_gene: TRBJ1-1
abundance: -
d_gene: -
v_gene: TRBV28
CDR3aa: CASSLPRGRTEAFF
CDR3nt: TGTGCCAGCAGTTTACCTCGGGGGCGCACTGAAGCTTTCTTT

j_gene: TRBJ2-2
abundance: -
d_gene: -
v_gene: TRBV6-1
CDR3aa: CASPSAGETGELFF
CDR3nt: TGTGCCAGTCCCTCCGCAGGGGAAACCGGGGAGCTGTTTTTT

j_gene: TRBJ2-6
abundance: -
d_gene: -
v_gene: TRBV5-1
CDR3aa: CASSLGGVPGANVLTF
CDR3nt: TGCGCCAGCAGCTTGGGGGGGGTCCCTGGGGCCAACGTCCTGACTTTC

j_gene: TRBJ2-7
abundance: few
d_gene: TRBD2
v_gene: TRBV5-5
CDR3aa: CASSLGLAGPYEQYF
CDR3nt: TGTGCCAGCAGCTTGGGACTAGCGGGGCCCTACGAGCAGTACTTC

j_gene: TRBJ2-5
abundance: -
d_gene: -
v_gene: TRBV19
CDR3aa: CASSIAGEETQYF
CDR3nt: TGTGCCAGTAGTATAGCGGGGGAAGAGACCCAGTACTTC

j_gene: TRBJ1-1
abundance: -
d_gene: TRBD1
v_gene: TRBV19
CDR3aa: CASTLVGTANTEAFF
CDR3nt: TGTGCCAGTACCCTTGTCGGGACAGCGAACACTGAAGCTTTCTTT

j_gene: TRBJ1-5
abundance: -
d_gene: -
v_gene: TRBV27
CDR3aa: CASSWTRSNQPQHF
CDR3nt: TGTGCCAGCAGTTGGACCCGCAGCAATCAGCCCCAGCATTTT

j_gene: TRBJ1-2
abundance: -
d_gene: -
v_gene: TRBV6-6
CDR3aa: CASTPGQAGGGYTF
CDR3nt: TGTGCCAGTACCCCGGGCCAGGCCGGAGGAGGCTACACCTTC

j_gene: TRBJ2-7
abundance: -
d_gene: -
v_gene: TRBV25-1
CDR3aa: CASSDSSEQYF
CDR3nt: TGTGCCAGCAGTGACAGTTCCGAGCAGTACTTC

j_gene: TRBJ1-1
abundance: -
d_gene: -
v_gene: TRBV7-9
CDR3aa: CASSWWTESGTEAFF
CDR3nt: TGTGCCAGCAGCTGGTGGACAGAGTCTGGGACTGAAGCTTTCTTT

j_gene: TRBJ2-6
abundance: -
d_gene: TRBD1
v_gene: TRBV29-1
CDR3aa: CSAWGQGAQGANVLTF
CDR3nt: TGCAGCGCTTGGGGACAGGGGGCGCAGGGGGCCAACGTCCTGACTTTC

j_gene: TRBJ1-2
abundance: -
d_gene: -
v_gene: TRBV13
CDR3aa: CASSLSDGPASYGYTF
CDR3nt: TGTGCCAGCAGCTTATCAGACGGCCCGGCGTCTTACGGCTACACCTTC

j_gene: TRBJ2-2
abundance: -
d_gene: -
v_gene: TRBV20-1
CDR3aa: CSASSYGELFF
CDR3nt: TGCAGTGCTTCTAGCTACGGGGAGCTGTTTTTT

j_gene: TRBJ2-1
abundance: -
d_gene: TRBD2
v_gene: TRBV7-9
CDR3aa: CASSLSERGGRDEQFF
CDR3nt: TGTGCCAGCAGCTTATCGGAGCGGGGGGGCCGGGATGAGCAGTTCTTC

j_gene: TRBJ2-3
abundance: -
d_gene: TRBD2
v_gene: TRBV11-1
CDR3aa: CASSATSGVPDTQYF
CDR3nt: TGTGCCAGCAGCGCGACTAGCGGGGTTCCAGATACGCAGTATTTT

j_gene: TRBJ1-2
abundance: -
d_gene: -
v_gene: TRBV5-4
CDR3aa: CASSFRGYGYTF
CDR3nt: TGTGCCAGCAGCTTTCGAGGGTATGGCTACACCTTC

j_gene: TRBJ2-1
abundance: -
d_gene: -
v_gene: TRBV7-9
CDR3aa: CASSLGGSYNEQFF
CDR3nt: TGTGCCAGCAGCTTAGGTGGGTCCTACAATGAGCAGTTCTTC

j_gene: TRBJ1-2
abundance: -
d_gene: -
v_gene: TRBV29-1
CDR3aa: CSVETGGDGYTF
CDR3nt: TGCAGCGTTGAAACGGGGGGAGATGGCTACACCTTC

j_gene: TRBJ1-3
abundance: -
d_gene: TRBD1
v_gene: TRBV28
CDR3aa: CASSLSGGENTIYF
CDR3nt: TGTGCCAGCAGTTTATCAGGGGGGGAAAACACCATATATTTT

j_gene: TRBJ1-2
abundance: -
d_gene: -
v_gene: TRBV30
CDR3aa: CAWSVGGGDGYTF
CDR3nt: TGTGCCTGGAGTGTAGGGGGTGGGGATGGCTACACCTTC

j_gene: TRBJ1-1
abundance: -
d_gene: -
v_gene: TRBV6-1
CDR3aa: CASSEIVGTEAFF
CDR3nt: TGTGCCAGCAGTGAAATAGTCGGCACTGAAGCTTTCTTT

j_gene: TRBJ1-3
abundance: -
d_gene: TRBD1
v_gene: TRBV7-2
CDR3aa: CASSLAGQANTIYF
CDR3nt: TGTGCCAGCAGCTTAGCGGGACAGGCAAACACCATATATTTT